This T cell receptor (beta chain) emerged from a study of T cell changes during pregnancy in multiple sclerosis. Sequencing was performed with immunoSEQ multiplex PCR; in TCRdb, only in-frame clones are kept and a portion is missing. The data contain just over 65,000 clones, about 89% of them seen just once; the ten biggest clones take up about 0.92%. The clonotype originates from a female donor with multiple sclerosis, enrolled in a pregnancy study. The sample in question was peripheral blood, obtained in the second trimester of pregnancy.

This CDR3 reads CAISVGQGVGETQYF. The CDR3 DNA reads TGTGCCATCAGTGTTGGACAGGGCGTAGGAGAGACCCAGTACTTC. The chain uses TRBV10-3 and TRBJ2-5; TRBD1 agrees at 8 bases. This CDR3 has 15 amino acids. The trim removed 4 bases at V and 4 bases at J, leaving 8 bases unmatched. Germline values: CDR1 ENHRY, CDR2 SYGVKD.